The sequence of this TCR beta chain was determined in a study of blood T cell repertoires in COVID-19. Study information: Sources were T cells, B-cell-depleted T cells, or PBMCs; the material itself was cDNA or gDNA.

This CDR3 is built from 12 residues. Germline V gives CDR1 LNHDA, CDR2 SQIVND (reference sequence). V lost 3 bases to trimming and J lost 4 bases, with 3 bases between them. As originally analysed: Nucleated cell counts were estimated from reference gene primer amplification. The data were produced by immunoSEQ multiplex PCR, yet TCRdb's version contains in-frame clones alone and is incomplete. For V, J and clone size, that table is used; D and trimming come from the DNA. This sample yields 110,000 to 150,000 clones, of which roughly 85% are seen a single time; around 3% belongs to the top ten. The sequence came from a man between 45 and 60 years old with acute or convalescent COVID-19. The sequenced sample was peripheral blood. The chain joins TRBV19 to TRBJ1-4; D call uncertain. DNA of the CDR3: TGTGCCAGTAGTATCCATAATGAAAAACTGTTTTTT. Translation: CASSIHNEKLFF.